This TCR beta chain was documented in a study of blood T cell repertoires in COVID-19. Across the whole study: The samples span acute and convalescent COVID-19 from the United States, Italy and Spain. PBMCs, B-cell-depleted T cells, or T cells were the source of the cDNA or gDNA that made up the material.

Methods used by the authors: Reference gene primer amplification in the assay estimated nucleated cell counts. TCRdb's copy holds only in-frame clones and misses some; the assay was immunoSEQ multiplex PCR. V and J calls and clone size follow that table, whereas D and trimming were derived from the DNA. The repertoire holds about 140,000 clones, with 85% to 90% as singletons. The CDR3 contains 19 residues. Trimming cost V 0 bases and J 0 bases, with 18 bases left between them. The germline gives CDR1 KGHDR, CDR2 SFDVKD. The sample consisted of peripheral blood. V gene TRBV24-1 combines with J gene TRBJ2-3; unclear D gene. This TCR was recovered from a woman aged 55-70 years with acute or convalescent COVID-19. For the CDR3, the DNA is TGTGCCACCAGTGATTTGGCCCCTGACAAGCCGTCTAGCACAGATACGCAGTATTTT. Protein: CATSDLAPDKPSSTDTQYF.